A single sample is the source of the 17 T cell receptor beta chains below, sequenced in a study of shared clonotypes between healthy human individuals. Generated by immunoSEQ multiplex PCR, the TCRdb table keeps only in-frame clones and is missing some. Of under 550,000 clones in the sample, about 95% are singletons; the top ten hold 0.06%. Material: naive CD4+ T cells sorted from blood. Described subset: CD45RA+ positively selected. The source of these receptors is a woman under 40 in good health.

CDR3 DNA sequence: TGTGCCAGCAGCCACCGCCTAGCGGAGTGGAACGAGCAGTACTTC. It encodes CASSHRLAEWNEQYF. The chain uses TRBV7-2 and TRBJ2-5; 7 bases align to TRBD2. Matching the DNA end better, TRBJ2-7 makes the J call doubtful. This CDR3 spans 15 amino acids. Germline V gene lookup returns CDR1 SGHTA and CDR2 FQGNSA.

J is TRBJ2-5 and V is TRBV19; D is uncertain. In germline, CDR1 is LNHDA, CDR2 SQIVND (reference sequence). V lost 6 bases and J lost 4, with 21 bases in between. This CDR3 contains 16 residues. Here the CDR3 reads CASSHSSQTWGETQYF. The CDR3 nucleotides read TGTGCCAGTAGCCACTCGTCTCAAACTTGGGGAGAGACCCAGTACTTC.

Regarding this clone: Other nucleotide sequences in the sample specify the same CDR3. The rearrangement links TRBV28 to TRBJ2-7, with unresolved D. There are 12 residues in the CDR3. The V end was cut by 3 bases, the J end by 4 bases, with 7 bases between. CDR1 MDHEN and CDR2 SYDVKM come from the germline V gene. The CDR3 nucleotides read TGTGCCAGCAGTTTGAGTGGATACGAGCAGTACTTC. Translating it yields CASSLSGYEQYF.

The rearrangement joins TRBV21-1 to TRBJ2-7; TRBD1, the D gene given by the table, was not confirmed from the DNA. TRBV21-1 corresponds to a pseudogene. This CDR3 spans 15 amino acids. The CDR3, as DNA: TGTGCCAGCAGCAAAGGACATAAAGTACGCTACGAGCAGTACTTC. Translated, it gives CASSKGHKVRYEQYF.

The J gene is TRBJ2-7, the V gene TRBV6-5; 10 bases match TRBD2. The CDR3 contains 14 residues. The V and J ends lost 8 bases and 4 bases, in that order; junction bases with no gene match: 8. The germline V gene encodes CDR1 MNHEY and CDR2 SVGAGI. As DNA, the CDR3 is TGTGCCAGCGCTCTAGCGGGAGAGGGTTACGAGCAGTACTTC. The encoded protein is CASALAGEGYEQYF.

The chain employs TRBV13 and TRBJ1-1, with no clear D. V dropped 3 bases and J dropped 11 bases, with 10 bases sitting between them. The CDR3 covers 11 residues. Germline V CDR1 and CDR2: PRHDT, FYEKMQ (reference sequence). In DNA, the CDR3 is TGTGCCAGCAGCTTTGGTTTCCGGGCTTTCTTT. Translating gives CASSFGFRAFF.

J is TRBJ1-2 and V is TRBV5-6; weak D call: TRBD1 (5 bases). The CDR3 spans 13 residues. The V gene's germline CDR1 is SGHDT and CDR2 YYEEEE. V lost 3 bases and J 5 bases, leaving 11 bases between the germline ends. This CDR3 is CASSYAGRYGYTF. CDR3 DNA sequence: TGTGCCAGCAGCTACGCAGGGCGGTATGGCTACACCTTC.

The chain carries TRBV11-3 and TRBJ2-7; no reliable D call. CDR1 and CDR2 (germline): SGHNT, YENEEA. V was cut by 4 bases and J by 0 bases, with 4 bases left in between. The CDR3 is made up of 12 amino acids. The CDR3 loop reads CASSSHSYEQYF. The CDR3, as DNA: TGTGCCAGCAGCTCCCACTCCTACGAGCAGTACTTC.

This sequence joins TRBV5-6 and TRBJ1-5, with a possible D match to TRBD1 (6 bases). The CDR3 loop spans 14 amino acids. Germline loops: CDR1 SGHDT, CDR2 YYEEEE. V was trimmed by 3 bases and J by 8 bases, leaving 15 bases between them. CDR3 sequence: CASSSRQAGEPQHF. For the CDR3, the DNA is TGTGCCAGCAGCTCTAGACAGGCCGGAGAGCCCCAGCATTTT.

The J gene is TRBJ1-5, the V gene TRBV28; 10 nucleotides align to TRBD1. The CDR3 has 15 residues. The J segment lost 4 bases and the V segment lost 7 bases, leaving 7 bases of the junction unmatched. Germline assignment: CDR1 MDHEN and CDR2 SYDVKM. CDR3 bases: TGTGCCAGCACGTCGACAGGGGGCGGAAATCAGCCCCAGCATTTT. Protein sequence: CASTSTGGGNQPQHF.

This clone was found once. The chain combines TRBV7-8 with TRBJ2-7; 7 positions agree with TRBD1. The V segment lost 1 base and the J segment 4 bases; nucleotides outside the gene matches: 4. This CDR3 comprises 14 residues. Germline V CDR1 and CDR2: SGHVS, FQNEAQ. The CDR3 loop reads CASSLVTGAYEQYF. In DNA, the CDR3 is TGTGCCAGCAGCTTAGTCACAGGGGCGTACGAGCAGTACTTC.

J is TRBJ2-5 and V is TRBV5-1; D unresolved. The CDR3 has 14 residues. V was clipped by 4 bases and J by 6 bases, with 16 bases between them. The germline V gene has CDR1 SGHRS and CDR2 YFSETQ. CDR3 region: CASSRFRAGKTQYF. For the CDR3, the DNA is TGCGCCAGCAGCCGTTTTCGGGCTGGAAAGACCCAGTACTTC.

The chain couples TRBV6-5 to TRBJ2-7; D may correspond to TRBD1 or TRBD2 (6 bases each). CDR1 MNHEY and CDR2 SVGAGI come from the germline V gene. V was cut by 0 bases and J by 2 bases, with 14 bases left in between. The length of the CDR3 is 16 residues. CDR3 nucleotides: TGTGCCAGCAGTTACTCGACGGGGGCTATAACCTACGAGCAGTACTTC. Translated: CASSYSTGAITYEQYF.

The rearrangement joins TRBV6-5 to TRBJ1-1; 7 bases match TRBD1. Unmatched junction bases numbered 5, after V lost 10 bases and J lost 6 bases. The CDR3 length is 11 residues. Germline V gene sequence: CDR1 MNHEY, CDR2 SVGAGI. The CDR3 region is CAIRGTAEAFF. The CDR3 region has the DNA TGTGCCATCAGGGGGACCGCTGAAGCTTTCTTT.

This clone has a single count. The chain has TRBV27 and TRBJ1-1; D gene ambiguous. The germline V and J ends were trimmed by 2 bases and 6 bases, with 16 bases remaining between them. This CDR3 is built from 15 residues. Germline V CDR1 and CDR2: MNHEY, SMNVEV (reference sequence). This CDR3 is CASSLMWRRESEAFF. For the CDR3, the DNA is TGTGCCAGCAGTTTAATGTGGAGAAGGGAATCTGAAGCTTTCTTT.

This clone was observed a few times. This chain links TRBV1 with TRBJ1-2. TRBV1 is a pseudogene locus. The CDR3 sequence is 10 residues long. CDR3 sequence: CTDFCYGYTF. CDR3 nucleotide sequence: TGCACCGACTTCTGCTATGGCTACACCTTC.

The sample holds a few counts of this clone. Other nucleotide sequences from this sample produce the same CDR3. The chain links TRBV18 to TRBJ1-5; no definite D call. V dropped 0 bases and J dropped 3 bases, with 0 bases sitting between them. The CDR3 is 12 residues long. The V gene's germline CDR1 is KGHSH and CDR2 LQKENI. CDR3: CASSPPNQPQHF. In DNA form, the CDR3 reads TGTGCCAGCTCACCACCCAATCAGCCCCAGCATTTT.